This TCR beta chain was documented in a study of blood T cell repertoires in COVID-19. Clinical history reported by participants formed the basis on which cohorts were assigned. Before they entered the study, exposed participants had met a COVID-19 case within 2 weeks. Assay: immunoSEQ multiplex PCR; the TCRdb copy retains only in-frame clones and omits some. The sample holds fewer than 250,000 clones; around 90% are singletons and the top ten take under 4.5%. V dropped 1 base and J dropped 3; count of bases not matched to a gene: 4. The V gene's germline CDR1 is MGHDK and CDR2 SYGVNS. This CDR3 contains 16 residues.

This clonotype was sampled from a woman younger than 45 who had been exposed to COVID-19. The rearrangement links TRBV25-1 to TRBJ2-1; 9 nucleotides line up with TRBD2. The sequencing sample was made of PBMCs or T cells enriched from blood (not recorded which). CDR3 DNA: TGTGCCAGCAGTGAATCGACTAGCGGAGGCTACAATGAGCAGTTCTTC. Its protein is CASSESTSGGYNEQFF.